The 15 T cell receptor beta chains presented below share a single source sample, sequenced in a study of CD4+ T cells in melanoma. Profiling relied on immunoSEQ multiplex PCR, and the TCRdb table lists in-frame clones only, not all of them. Of 18,000 or so clones listed, approximately 84% are singletons. Sequencing was carried out using cells from a culture (not recorded whether cultured in vitro). The receptors here all came from a human donor with melanoma.

The chain carries TRBV2 and TRBJ2-3, with unresolved D. V lost 3 bases, J lost 1 base, and 2 bases lay in between. CDR3 length: 12 amino acids. Germline V gene lookup returns CDR1 SNHLY and CDR2 FYNNEI. CDR3 sequence: CASSERTDTQYF. CDR3 nucleotide sequence: TGTGCCAGCAGTGAGCGCACAGATACGCAGTATTTT.

This chain connects TRBV5-6 to TRBJ2-2; the D gene is possibly TRBD1 (5 bases). The CDR3 length is 14 residues. V lost 6 bases and J lost 0, with 9 bases in between. CDR1 is SGHDT and CDR2 is YYEEEE in the germline V gene. CDR3 sequence reads: CASNRRPNTGELFF. CDR3 in DNA: TGTGCCAGCAACAGGCGTCCGAACACCGGGGAGCTGTTTTTT.

J is TRBJ1-2 and V is TRBV6-4; no firm D call. Trimming removed 4 bases from V and 8 bases from J, with 14 bases in between. The CDR3 sequence is 13 residues long. Germline CDR1 and CDR2: MRHNA and SNTAGT. CDR3 sequence: CASSAVPGAGYTF. The CDR3 region has the DNA TGTGCCAGCAGTGCCGTCCCGGGAGCGGGCTACACCTTC.

This sequence joins TRBV4-1 and TRBJ1-6; D perhaps matches TRBD1 (5 bases). The CDR3 is made up of 17 amino acids. V was pared by 1 base and J by 7 bases, with 17 bases between. From germline, CDR1 is MGHRA and CDR2 YSYEKL. The CDR3 sequence is CASSQGKGEPWNSPLHF. The CDR3 coding sequence is TGCGCCAGCAGCCAAGGGAAAGGGGAACCATGGAATTCACCCCTCCACTTT.

CDR3 sequence reads: CASSERQDYGYTF. As DNA, the CDR3 is TGTGCCAGCAGCGAACGACAGGATTATGGCTACACCTTC. The chain uses TRBV21-1 and TRBJ1-2; the table's D call of TRBD1 was not tested on the DNA. TRBV21-1 is a known pseudogene. This CDR3 is 13 amino acids long.

This rearrangement joins TRBV11-2 to TRBJ2-3, with no clear D. Germline values: CDR1 SGHAT, CDR2 FQNNGV. The CDR3 is 13 amino acids. V lost 3 bases and J 5 bases, leaving 9 bases between the germline ends. The CDR3: CASSLFNIDTQYF. The CDR3 DNA follows: TGTGCCAGCAGCTTGTTTAACATAGATACGCAGTATTTT.

The chain is built from TRBV7-2 and TRBJ1-1; D unresolved. Germline CDR1 reads SGHTA; CDR2 reads FQGNSA. The CDR3 length is 14 residues. V was pared by 4 bases and J by 0 bases, with 9 bases between. In DNA, the CDR3 is TGTGCCAGCAGCTCCGACACCATGAACACTGAAGCTTTCTTT. It yields the protein CASSSDTMNTEAFF.

The chain links TRBV5-8 to TRBJ1-2, with D possibly matching TRBD1 (5 bases). The ends were cut back, 2 bases at V and 4 bases at J, with 9 bases in the middle. The CDR3 runs 13 residues. Germline V lookup: CDR1 SGHTS, CDR2 YDEGEE. The CDR3 region is CASSFSGGYGYTF. CDR3 DNA: TGTGCCAGCAGCTTTTCTGGGGGCTATGGCTACACCTTC.

The J gene is TRBJ2-3, the V gene TRBV7-3; D is ambiguous. Looked up from germline, CDR1 is SGHTA and CDR2 is FQGTGA. V was cut by 5 bases and J by 4 bases, with 10 bases left in between. The length of the CDR3 is 13 residues. CDR3 sequence reads: CASSIRPADTQYF. The CDR3 DNA is TGTGCCAGCAGCATCCGACCAGCAGATACGCAGTATTTT.

This clone was seen only a few times. This rearrangement joins TRBV19 to TRBJ1-6; no reliable D call. This CDR3 region has 14 residues. V was trimmed by 1 base and J by 7 bases, leaving 8 bases between them. In germline, CDR1 is LNHDA, CDR2 SQIVND (reference sequence). CDR3 sequence reads: CASSIGAANSPLHF. The CDR3, as DNA: TGTGCCAGTAGTATAGGGGCCGCCAATTCACCCCTCCACTTT. The full variable domain, rest sourced from reference TRBV19 and TRBJ1-6, is DGGITQSPKYLFRKEGQNVTLSCEQNLNHDAMYWYRQDPGQGLRLIYYSQIVNDFQKGDIAEGYSVSREKKESFPLTVTSAQKNPTAFYLCASSIGAANSPLHFGNGTRLTVT.

V gene TRBV11-2 combines with J gene TRBJ2-5; D unclear. The CDR3 sequence is 13 residues long. V was trimmed by 2 bases and J by 0 bases, leaving 4 bases between them. CDR1 is SGHAT and CDR2 is FQNNGV in the germline V gene. CDR3 nucleotide sequence: TGTGCCAGCAGCTTAAGCCACCAAGAGACCCAGTACTTC. Its protein is CASSLSHQETQYF.

The chain links TRBV7-8 to TRBJ2-2; 9 nucleotides align to TRBD1. Per germline, CDR1 SGHVS and CDR2 FQNEAQ. Trimming took 0 bases from V and 3 from J; bases not matched to a gene: 8. The CDR3 runs 18 residues. The CDR3 DNA is TGTGCCAGCAGCTTAGCCCATCCCGGGACAGGGTACACCGGGGAGCTGTTTTTT. It specifies CASSLAHPGTGYTGELFF. The full variable domain, with the rest looked up from reference TRBV7-8 and TRBJ2-2, is GAGVSQSPRYKVAKRGQDVALRCDPISGHVSLFWYQQALGQGPEFLTYFQNEAQLDKSGLPSDRFFAERPEGSVSTLKIQRTQQEDSAVYLCASSLAHPGTGYTGELFFGEGSRLTVL.

The J gene is TRBJ1-5, the V gene TRBV30, with a possible D match to TRBD1 (5 bases). The length of the CDR3 is 14 residues. V was pared by 2 bases and J by 4 bases, with 12 bases between. Germline CDR1 is GTSNPN and CDR2 is SVGIG (reference sequence). The CDR3 bases are TGTGCCTGGAGTCCTCAGGGAAGAAATCAGCCCCAGCATTTT. This gives the protein CAWSPQGRNQPQHF.

The chain combines TRBV18 with TRBJ1-3, with a weak D call TRBD1 (6 bases). Trimming took off 3 bases at V and 1 base at J, with 16 bases between the two ends. The CDR3 runs 17 residues. From germline, CDR1 is KGHSH and CDR2 LQKENI. The CDR3 loop is CASSPDVGAVSGNTIYF. Written as DNA, the CDR3 is TGTGCCAGCTCACCGGACGTGGGGGCGGTGTCTGGAAACACCATATATTTT.

This chain connects TRBV29-1 to TRBJ1-1; the D gene is possibly TRBD1 (6 bases). With 7 bases removed from V and 7 bases from J, the gap between germline ends came to 22 bases. The CDR3 length is 14 residues. CDR1 and CDR2 (germline): SQVTM, ANQGSEA. The CDR3 loop reads CSGKADRTAGEAFF. The DNA of the CDR3 is TGCAGCGGTAAAGCCGACAGGACCGCTGGTGAAGCTTTCTTT.